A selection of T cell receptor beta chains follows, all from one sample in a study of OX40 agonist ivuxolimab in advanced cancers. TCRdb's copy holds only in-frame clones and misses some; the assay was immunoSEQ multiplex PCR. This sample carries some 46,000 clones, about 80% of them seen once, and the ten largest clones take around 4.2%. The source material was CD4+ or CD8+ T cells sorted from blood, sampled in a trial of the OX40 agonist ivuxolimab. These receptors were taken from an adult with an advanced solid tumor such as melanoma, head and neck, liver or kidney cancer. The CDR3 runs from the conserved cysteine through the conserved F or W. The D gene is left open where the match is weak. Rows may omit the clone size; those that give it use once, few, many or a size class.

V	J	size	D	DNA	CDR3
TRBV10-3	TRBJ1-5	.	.	TGTGCCATCAGTGAGGGCGGGAGCAATCAGCCCCAGCATTTT	CAISEGGSNQPQHF
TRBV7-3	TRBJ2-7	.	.	TGTGCCAGCAGCTTGCGACAGGGAGGGACCTACGAGCAGTACTTC	CASSLRQGGTYEQYF
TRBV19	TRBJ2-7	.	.	TGTGCCAGTAGTACTAGATCGGGACCCCATTACGAGCAGTACTTC	CASSTRSGPHYEQYF
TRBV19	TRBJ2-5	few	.	TGTGCCAGTAGTAAAGGCCGGGGGCCCAAAGAGACCCAGTACTTC	CASSKGRGPKETQYF
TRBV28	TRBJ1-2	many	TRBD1	TGTGCCAGCAGTCCGCCCGGGACAGGGGGGCATGGCTACACCTTC	CASSPPGTGGHGYTF
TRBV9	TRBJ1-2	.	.	TGTGCCAGCAGCGTAGGTCTGGAGGGCTACACCTTC	CASSVGLEGYTF
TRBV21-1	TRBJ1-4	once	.	TGTGCCAGCAGCAAAGTTTTAGGACTAACTAATGAAAAACTGTTTTTT	CASSKVLGLTNEKLFF
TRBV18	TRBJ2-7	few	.	TGTGCCAGCTCCCCCCCGGGTAGCTCCTACGAGCAGTACTTC	CASSPPGSSYEQYF
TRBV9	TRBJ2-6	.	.	TGTGCCAGCAGCGTAGGGGGGTCTGGGGCCAACGTCCTGACTTTC	CASSVGGSGANVLTF
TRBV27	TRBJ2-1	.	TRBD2	TGTGCCAGCAGTCCCCTCCAGCGGGGGAGGGAGCAGTTCTTC	CASSPLQRGREQFF
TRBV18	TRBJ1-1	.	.	TGTGCCAGCTCGTTCTACGGAGGGAAGTCTGAAGCTTTCTTT	CASSFYGGKSEAFF
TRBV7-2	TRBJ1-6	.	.	TGTGCCAGCAGCTTTGACAGGAATGGTTCACCCCTCCACTTT	CASSFDRNGSPLHF
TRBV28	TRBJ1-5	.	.	TGTGCCAGCAGTTTATTGGGGGGGGACAATCAGCCCCAGCATTTT	CASSLLGGDNQPQHF
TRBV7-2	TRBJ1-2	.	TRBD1	TGTGCCAGCAGCTTAAACAGGGGGGAGGGCTACACCTTC	CASSLNRGEGYTF
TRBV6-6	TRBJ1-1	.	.	TGTGCCAGCAGTTACTATTGGAACACTGAAGCTTTCTTT	CASSYYWNTEAFF
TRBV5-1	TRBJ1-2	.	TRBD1	TGCGCCAGCAGCTTGGACAGGGGAAGGGGCTACACCTTC	CASSLDRGRGYTF
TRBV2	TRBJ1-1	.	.	TGTGCCAGCAGTGAAATGTTGGGGATCACTGAAGCTTTCTTT	CASSEMLGITEAFF
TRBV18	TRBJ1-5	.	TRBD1	TGTGCCAGCTCCCCAGGGACAGGGGGCAATCAGCCCCAGCATTTT	CASSPGTGGNQPQHF
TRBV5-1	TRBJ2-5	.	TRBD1	TGCGCCAGCAGCTTGGCCGGACAGGGAGAGACCCAGTACTTC	CASSLAGQGETQYF
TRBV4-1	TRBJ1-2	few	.	TGCGCCAGCAGCCCAGCCGCGGCGGACGTTAACTATGGCTACACCTTC	CASSPAAADVNYGYTF
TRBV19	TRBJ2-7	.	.	TGTGCCAGTAGTATGAGGAGGGGAGCGTCCTACGAGCAGTACTTC	CASSMRRGASYEQYF
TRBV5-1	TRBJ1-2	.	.	TGCGCCAGCAGCTTAGGACTGCCGAACTATGGCTACACCTTC	CASSLGLPNYGYTF
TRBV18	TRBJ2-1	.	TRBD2	TGTGCCAGCTCACAAAGGCTAGCGGGGAGTAACAATGAGCAGTTCTTC	CASSQRLAGSNNEQFF
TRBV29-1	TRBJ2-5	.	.	TGCAGCGTTGACTTCAGGGCGACGCAAGAGACCCAGTACTTC	CSVDFRATQETQYF
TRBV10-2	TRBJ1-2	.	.	TGCGCCAGCAGTGACCAGGGTTTTGGCTACACCTTC	CASSDQGFGYTF
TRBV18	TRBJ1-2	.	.	TGTGCCAGCTCACAAACTATTACCGGGGCCCCAGAGGACGATGGCTACACCTTC	CASSQTITGAPEDDGYTF
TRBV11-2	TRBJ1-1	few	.	TGTGCCAGCAGCTTAGGCAGCGAAGCTTTCTTT	CASSLGSEAFF
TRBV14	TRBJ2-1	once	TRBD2	TGTGCCAGCAGCCGTACTAGCGGCTACAATGAGCAGTTCTTC	CASSRTSGYNEQFF
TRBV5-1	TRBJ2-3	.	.	TGCGCCAGCAGCCCTCCTACAGATACGCAGTATTTT	CASSPPTDTQYF
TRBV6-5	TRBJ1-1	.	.	TGTGCCAGCCGAGCGCCGAACACTGAAGCTTTCTTT	CASRAPNTEAFF
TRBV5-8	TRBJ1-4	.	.	TGTGCCAGCAGCCGGGACGGGGGATATGAAAAACTGTTTTTT	CASSRDGGYEKLFF
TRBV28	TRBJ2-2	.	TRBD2	TGTGCCAGCAGTTTGCGGACTAGCGGGAGTGGGGAGCTGTTTTTT	CASSLRTSGSGELFF
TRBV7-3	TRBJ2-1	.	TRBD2	TGTGCCAGCAGCTTAAGGGCTAGCGGTCTTAGTGGTGAGCAGTTCTTC	CASSLRASGLSGEQFF
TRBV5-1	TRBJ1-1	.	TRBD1	TGCGCCAGCAGCGGCGGGACAGTATCCCTGAACACTGAAGCTTTCTTT	CASSGGTVSLNTEAFF
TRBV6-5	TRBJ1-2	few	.	TGTGCCGCCAGGCTGAACTATGGCTACACCTTC	CAARLNYGYTF
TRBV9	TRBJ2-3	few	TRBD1	TGTGCCAGCAGCGTAGGAAGGTTAGGGGGCACGTTTCGCAACACAGATACGCAGTATTTT	CASSVGRLGGTFRNTDTQYF
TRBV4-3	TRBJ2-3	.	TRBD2	TGCGCCAGCAGCCCCTATGACGGTAGCGGGGGGCTCAGCACAGATACGCAGTATTTT	CASSPYDGSGGLSTDTQYF
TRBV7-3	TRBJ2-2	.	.	TGTGCCAGCAGCCCACAAGCGGGCTCGAACACCGGGGAGCTGTTTTTT	CASSPQAGSNTGELFF
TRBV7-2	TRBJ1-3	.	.	TGTGCCAGCAGCTTCGGGACGTCCGTGAACACCATATATTTT	CASSFGTSVNTIYF
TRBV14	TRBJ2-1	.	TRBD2	TGTGCCAGCAGCCGTCGGACTAGCGAATACAATGAGCAGTTCTTC	CASSRRTSEYNEQFF
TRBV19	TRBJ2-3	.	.	TGTGCCAGTAGTAGACAGGCGACTAGCACAGATACGCAGTATTTT	CASSRQATSTDTQYF
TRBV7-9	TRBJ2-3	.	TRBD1	TGTGCCAGCAGCCCCCACCGGGACAGGGCGGGAGATACGCAGTATTTT	CASSPHRDRAGDTQYF
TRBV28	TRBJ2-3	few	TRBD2	TGTGCCAGCAGTAGGACCGGGACTAGCGGGAGAGGAAGGAGTACGCAGTATTTT	CASSRTGTSGRGRSTQYF
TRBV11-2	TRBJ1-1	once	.	TGTGCCAGCAGCTCTACAGGGAGAATGAACACTGAAGCTTTCTTT	CASSSTGRMNTEAFF
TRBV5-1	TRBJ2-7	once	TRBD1	TGCGCCAGCAGCTTCGGGACAGGGACCTACGAGCAGTACTTC	CASSFGTGTYEQYF
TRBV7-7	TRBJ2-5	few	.	TGTGCCAGCAGCTTAGTCGGGGGCCAAGAGACCCAGTACTTC	CASSLVGGQETQYF